This TCR beta chain was captured by sequencing in a study of STAT5B mutations in CD4+ large granular lymphocyte leukemia. Findings of the study overall: CD4-sorted patient repertoires seemed more clonal than healthy CD4+ repertoires. TRBV06-family usage was enriched in top patient clones (8/27) versus controls (2/35). Main leukemic clonotypes were patient-specific, but roughly 25% appeared at low frequency elsewhere.

A note on this clone: Antigen: not known.

Sequencing was at survey level. Profiled with immunoSEQ multiplex PCR; TCRdb holds only in-frame clones, not every one. The sample includes 25,000 to 35,000 clones, 80% to 90% seen only once; the top ten take around 4.3%. Germline CDR1 and CDR2: SGDLS and YYNGEE. CDR3 length: 14 amino acids. Input material: CD4+ T cells from blood buffy coats. The chain recombines TRBV9 with TRBJ2-5; possibly TRBD1 or TRBD2 for D (5 bases each). The tail of the sequence fits TRBJ2-7 better, so the J call may be wrong. The clonotype originates from a human donor in good health. This CDR3 reads CASSGRDGLYEQYF. The CDR3, as DNA: TGTGCCAGCAGCGGCAGGGACGGCCTATACGAGCAGTACTTC.